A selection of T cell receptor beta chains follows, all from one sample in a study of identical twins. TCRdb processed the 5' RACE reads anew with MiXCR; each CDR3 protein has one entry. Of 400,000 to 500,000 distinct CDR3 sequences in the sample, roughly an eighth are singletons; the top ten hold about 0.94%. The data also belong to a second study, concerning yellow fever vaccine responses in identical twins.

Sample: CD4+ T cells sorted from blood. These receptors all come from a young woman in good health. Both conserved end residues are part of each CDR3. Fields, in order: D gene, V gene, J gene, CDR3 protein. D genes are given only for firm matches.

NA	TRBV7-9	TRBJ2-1	CASSKQNNEQFF
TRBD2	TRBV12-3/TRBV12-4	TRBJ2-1	CASSFRSGSYNEQFF
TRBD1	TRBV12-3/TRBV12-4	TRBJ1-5	CASSLGQGAQPQHF
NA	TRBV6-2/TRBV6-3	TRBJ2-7	CASRESGMSSYEQYF
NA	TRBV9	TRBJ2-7	CASSAQTDSYEQYF
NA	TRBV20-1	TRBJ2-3	CSAPPGTKADTQYF
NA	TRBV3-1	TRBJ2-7	CASSHLGRDEQYF
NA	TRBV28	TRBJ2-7	CASTGGNYEQYF
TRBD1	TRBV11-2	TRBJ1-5	CASSLTQGVHPQHF
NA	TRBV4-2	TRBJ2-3	CASSQLAGTGIADTQYF
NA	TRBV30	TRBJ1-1	CARTRFNTEAFF
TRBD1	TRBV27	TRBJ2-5	CASSSPGQYQETQYF
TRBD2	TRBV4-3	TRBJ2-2	CASSQQPSGGGTGELFF
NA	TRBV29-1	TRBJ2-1	CSVFLTAEQFF
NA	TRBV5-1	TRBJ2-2	CASSSLPGNTGELFF
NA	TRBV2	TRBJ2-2	CASIKDRLTGELFF
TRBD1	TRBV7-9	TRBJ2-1	CASSSQGVHNEQFF
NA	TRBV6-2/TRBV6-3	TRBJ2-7	CASSLPTPSYEQYF
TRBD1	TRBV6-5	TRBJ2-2	CASSFRDRETGELFF
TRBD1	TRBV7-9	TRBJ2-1	CASSRTGGYNEQFF
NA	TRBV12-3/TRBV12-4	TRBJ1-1	CASSLPLFEHQGTEAFF
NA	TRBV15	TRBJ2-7	CATSRAGVSSYEQYF
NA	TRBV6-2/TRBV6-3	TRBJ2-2	CASSLGNGELFF
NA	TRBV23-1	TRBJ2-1	CASSQSRPGPYNEQFF
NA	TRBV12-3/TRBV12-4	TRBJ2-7	CASSPRRFSEQYF
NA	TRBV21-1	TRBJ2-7	CASRKGTGGLSSYEQYF
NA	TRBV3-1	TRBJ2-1	CASSQEGSGTWNEQFF
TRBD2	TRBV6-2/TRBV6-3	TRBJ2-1	CASSYSSSGVHEQFF
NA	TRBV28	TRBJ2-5	CASSRPGTGRHKSRDQETQYF
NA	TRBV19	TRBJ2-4	CASSIDAQRGNIQYF
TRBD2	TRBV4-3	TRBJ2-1	CASSQEGLANHEQFF
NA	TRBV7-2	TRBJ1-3	CASSPGLVPGNTIYF
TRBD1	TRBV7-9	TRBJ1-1	CASSSNRGQGTEAFF
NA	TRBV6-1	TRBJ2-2	CASTSGTTNTGELFF
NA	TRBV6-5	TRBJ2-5	CASSYGGVQETQYF
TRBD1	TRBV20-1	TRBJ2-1	CSAIQGNEQFF